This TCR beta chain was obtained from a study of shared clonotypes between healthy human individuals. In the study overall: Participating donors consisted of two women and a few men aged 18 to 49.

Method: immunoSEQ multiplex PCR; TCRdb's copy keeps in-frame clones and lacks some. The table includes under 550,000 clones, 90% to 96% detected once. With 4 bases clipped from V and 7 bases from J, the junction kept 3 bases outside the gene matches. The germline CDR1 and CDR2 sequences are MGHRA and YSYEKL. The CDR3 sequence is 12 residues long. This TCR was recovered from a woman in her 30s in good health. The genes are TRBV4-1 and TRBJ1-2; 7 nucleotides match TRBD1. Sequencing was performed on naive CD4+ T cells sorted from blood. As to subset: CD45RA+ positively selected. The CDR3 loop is CASSPRQGGYTF. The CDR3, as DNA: TGCGCCAGCAGCCCCCGACAGGGTGGCTACACCTTC.